This T cell receptor beta chain was captured by sequencing in a study of metastatic and nonmetastatic thyroid tumors. Study results and caveats: Malignant thyroid tumors reportedly had TCR beta diversity that was significantly higher than in benign nodules, in blood and tumor.

The CDR3 runs 16 residues. Germline V gene sequence: CDR1 ENHRY, CDR2 SYGVKD. V was clipped by 6 bases and J by 2 bases, with 16 bases between them. TCRdb reanalyzed the PCR reads with MiXCR. Of just over 40,000 clones listed, roughly 10% are singletons. Treatment of any kind had been given to no patient before thyroid surgery. This clone appeared many times. The antigen is unknown. The sample consisted of blood. This receptor was taken from a female donor with papillary thyroid cancer or a benign thyroid nodule (not recorded which). Some clones in this sample may be carry-over from other donors' samples. The rearrangement uses TRBV10-3 and TRBJ2-2; D possibly uses TRBD1 or TRBD2 (7 bases each). DNA for the CDR3: TGTGCCATCAGCATCGACAGGGAGGGAAACACCGGGGAGCTGTTTTTT. Its translation: CAISIDREGNTGELFF.